This TCR beta chain comes out of a study of technical replicates of blood from a handful of donors. The table came from immunoSEQ multiplex PCR; TCRdb's copy has only in-frame clones and leaves some out. The table records roughly 51,000 clones, 93% of them present only once. The CDR3 has 15 amino acids. Germline V gene data show CDR1 as LNHDA and CDR2 as SQIVND (reference sequence). The germline V and J ends were trimmed by 3 bases and 3 bases, with 12 bases remaining between them. The chain has TRBV19 and TRBJ1-3, with D possibly matching TRBD1 (6 bases). Material: PBMCs. This clonotype was sampled from a human donor in good health. Some clones in this sample may be carry-over from other donors' samples. The CDR3 protein is CASSMARGNGNTIYF. CDR3 in DNA: TGTGCCAGTAGTATGGCCAGGGGTAATGGAAACACCATATATTTT.